This entry lists 28 T cell receptor beta chains sequenced from one sample in a study of blood T cell repertoires in COVID-19. Data came from immunoSEQ multiplex PCR; TCRdb stores just in-frame clones and leaves some out. The repertoire holds about 220,000 clones, 88% seen once, with about 2.6% in the top ten. Sequencing input: PBMCs or T cells enriched from blood (not recorded which). Receptor source: a woman aged 25 to 39 who had recovered from COVID-19.

In DNA, the CDR3 is TGTGCCAGCAGTTACAAGCAGGGAGGTTCACCCCTCCACTTT. The encoded protein is CASSYKQGGSPLHF. This chain connects TRBV6-5 to TRBJ1-6; weak D call: TRBD1 (5 bases). Trimming took 2 bases from V and 9 from J, leaving 11 bases between them. The CDR3 runs 14 residues. Germline V lookup: CDR1 MNHEY, CDR2 SVGAGI.

The genes are TRBV12-5 and TRBJ1-2, with D possibly TRBD1 on 5 matching bases. CDR1 is LGHNT and CDR2 is FRNRAP in the germline V gene. This CDR3 comprises 15 residues. V lost 0 bases to trimming and J lost 7 bases, with 15 bases between them. CDR3 DNA: TGTGCTAGTGGTTTGGTCGGGGCCTCGGGGGGTGGCTACACCTTC. This encodes CASGLVGASGGGYTF.

This sequence joins TRBV4-2 and TRBJ2-2, with D hard to call. The V and J ends lost 0 bases and 6 bases respectively, with 8 bases between them. The CDR3 is 14 residues long. The germline gives CDR1 LGHNA, CDR2 YNFKEQ. The CDR3 bases are TGTGCCAGCAGCCAAGACCTAGTTGCCGGGGAGCTGTTTTTT. This sequence encodes CASSQDLVAGELFF.

This chain connects TRBV5-4 to TRBJ2-7; D may be TRBD1 (5 bases). This CDR3 has 14 amino acids. The ends were cut back, 2 bases at V and 2 bases at J, with 11 bases in the middle. Germline CDR1 reads SGHNT; CDR2 reads YYREEE (reference sequence). The CDR3 bases are TGTGCCAGCAGCTTTGACAGCAAAACCTACGAGCAGTACTTC. Translated, it gives CASSFDSKTYEQYF.

The chain combines TRBV11-3 with TRBJ2-3, with 8 bases that match TRBD2. CDR1 is SGHNT, CDR2 YENEEA, per germline. V gave up 2 bases and J gave up 2 bases; unmatched junction bases: 3. CDR3 length equals 15 residues. CDR3 nucleotides: TGTGCCAGCAGCTTAACTAGCGGATACACAGATACGCAGTATTTT. The encoded protein is CASSLTSGYTDTQYF.

V and J are TRBV19 and TRBJ1-5; maybe TRBD1 (6 bases). The CDR3 totals 13 residues. The V gene lost 5 bases and the J gene lost 3 bases, with 8 bases spanning the gap. The germline V gene encodes CDR1 LNHDA and CDR2 SQIVND (reference sequence). CDR3 loop: CASSGQFNQPQHF. In DNA form, the CDR3 reads TGTGCCAGTAGTGGACAGTTCAATCAGCCCCAGCATTTT.

The chain joins TRBV3-1 (or the pseudogene TRBV3-2) to TRBJ2-2, with 10 bases lining up with TRBD1. Germline V gives CDR1 LGHDT, CDR2 YNNKEL (reference sequence). The CDR3 runs 16 residues. The J segment lost 6 bases and the V segment lost 4 bases, leaving 8 bases of the junction unmatched. The CDR3 sequence is CASSLYGTGVAGELFF. CDR3 sequence (DNA): TGTGCCAGCAGCCTTTACGGGACAGGGGTGGCCGGGGAGCTGTTTTTT.

For the CDR3, the DNA is TGTGCCAGCATCACCCCGGACACGAGCTCTGGAAACACCATATATTTT. This gives the protein CASITPDTSSGNTIYF. The chain recombines TRBV7-9 with TRBJ1-3; D might be TRBD1 (5 bases). Per germline, CDR1 SEHNR and CDR2 FQNEAQ (reference sequence). The CDR3 totals 16 residues. V shed 7 bases and J shed 0 bases, with 16 bases lying between them.

The J gene is TRBJ2-1, the V gene TRBV7-3; D may be TRBD1 (5 bases). This CDR3 is built from 14 residues. CDR1 SGHTA and CDR2 FQGTGA come from the germline V gene. V was clipped by 1 base and J by 9 bases, with 13 bases between them. This CDR3 reads CASSLMSRASEQFF. CDR3 coding DNA: TGTGCCAGCAGCTTAATGAGCAGGGCATCTGAGCAGTTCTTC.

The V call is TRBV7-2, the J call TRBJ1-1; 10 nucleotides match TRBD1. CDR3 size: 14 residues. V trimming: 4 bases; J trimming: 4 bases; junction bases outside the gene matches: 3. The germline CDR1 and CDR2 sequences are SGHTA and FQGNSA. CDR3 in amino acids: CASSWDRGVTEAFF. CDR3 in DNA: TGTGCCAGCAGCTGGGACAGGGGAGTCACTGAAGCTTTCTTT. Drawing the rest from reference TRBV7-2 and TRBJ1-1, the complete variable domain is GAGVSQSPSNKVTEKGKDVELRCDPISGHTALYWYRQSLGQGLEFLIYFQGNSAPDKSGLPSDRFSAERTGGSVSTLTIQRTQQEDSAVYLCASSWDRGVTEAFFGQGTRLTVV.

V usage is TRBV11-2 and J usage is TRBJ2-5; TRBD2 agrees at 11 bases. The CDR3 loop spans 15 amino acids. Trimming removed 4 bases from V and 3 bases from J; junction bases left unmatched: 4. CDR1 is SGHAT, CDR2 FQNNGV, per germline. The CDR3 reads CASSSRGLAEETQYF. Here the CDR3 DNA reads TGTGCCAGCAGCTCCCGGGGACTAGCGGAAGAGACCCAGTACTTC. Variable domain in full (rest from reference TRBV11-2 and TRBJ2-5): EAGVAQSPRYKIIEKRQSVAFWCNPISGHATLYWYQQILGQGPKLLIQFQNNGVVDDSQLPKDRFSAERLKGVDSTLKIQPAKLEDSAVYLCASSSRGLAEETQYFGPGTRLLVL.

The V and J genes are TRBV4-1 and TRBJ1-2, with a weak D call TRBD1 (6 bases). The germline gives CDR1 MGHRA, CDR2 YSYEKL. CDR3 size: 15 residues. Trimming left V 6 bases short and J 4 bases short, with 18 bases between. CDR3 in DNA: TGCGCCAGCAGATACAGGGATGAGCCGTCCTATGGCTACACCTTC. As protein: CASRYRDEPSYGYTF.

The sample holds one count of this clone. The chain carries TRBV18 and TRBJ2-3; D remains unclear. CDR1 and CDR2 from the germline V gene are KGHSH and LQKENI. This CDR3 spans 16 amino acids. V shed 0 bases and J shed 1 base, with 11 bases lying between them. This CDR3 reads CASSPPLPGRTDTQYF. The CDR3 DNA reads TGTGCCAGCTCACCACCACTACCTGGCCGCACAGATACGCAGTATTTT. Using reference TRBV18 and TRBJ2-3 for the parts outside the CDR3, the full variable domain is NAGVMQNPRHLVRRRGQEARLRCSPMKGHSHVYWYRQLPEEGLKFMVYLQKENIIDESGMPKERFSAEFPKEGPSILRIQQVVRGDSAAYFCASSPPLPGRTDTQYFGPGTRLTVL.

This sequence joins TRBV27 and TRBJ2-2; weak D call: TRBD2 (6 bases). V gave up 3 bases and J gave up 4 bases, with 9 bases separating them. The CDR3 runs 14 residues. Germline CDR1 and CDR2: MNHEY and SMNVEV (reference sequence). The CDR3 DNA is TGTGCCAGCAGTTTCCGGGACTCCACCGGGGAGCTGTTTTTT. It encodes CASSFRDSTGELFF.

The chain couples TRBV4-3 to TRBJ2-7; D might be TRBD2 (7 bases). CDR3 length: 15 amino acids. Trimming removed 0 bases at V and 3 bases at J, with 12 bases between. Germline values: CDR1 LGHNA, CDR2 YSLEER. CDR3 amino acids: CASSQDKGGGYEQYF. CDR3 bases: TGCGCCAGCAGCCAAGATAAGGGGGGGGGCTACGAGCAGTACTTC.

The V gene is TRBV12-5, the J gene TRBJ2-3; TRBD2 matches 8 bases. The V gene end was trimmed by 3 bases and the J gene end by 1 base; junction bases not matched to a gene: 6. Germline V gene lookup returns CDR1 LGHNT and CDR2 FRNRAP. The CDR3 is made up of 16 amino acids. CDR3 DNA sequence: TGTGCTAGTGGTTTCGGGGGGGGACTTCGCACAGATACGCAGTATTTT. As protein: CASGFGGGLRTDTQYF. Supplemented by reference TRBV12-5 and TRBJ2-3, the full variable domain reads DARVTQTPRHKVTEMGQEVTMRCQPILGHNTVFWYRQTMMQGLELLAYFRNRAPLDDSGMPKDRFSAEMPDATLATLKIQPSEPRDSAVYFCASGFGGGLRTDTQYFGPGTRLTVL.

The chain employs TRBV19 and TRBJ2-7; maybe TRBD1 (5 bases). CDR3 length: 13 residues. V shed 5 bases and J shed 4 bases, with 12 bases lying between them. Germline lookup yields CDR1 LNHDA and CDR2 SQIVND (reference sequence). The CDR3 is CASSGRVEYEQYF. The DNA for the CDR3 is TGTGCCAGTAGTGGCAGGGTAGAATACGAGCAGTACTTC.

This clone was counted between two and nine times. V gene TRBV4-3 combines with J gene TRBJ2-2, with TRBD1 matching over 7 bases. This CDR3 spans 16 amino acids. J lost 7 bases, V lost 4 bases, and 12 bases had no gene match. Per germline, CDR1 LGHNA and CDR2 YSLEER. As DNA, the CDR3 is TGCGCCAGCAGCCGCCACGCCGAGGGGGCTGGCGGGGAGCTGTTTTTT. Translated, it gives CASSRHAEGAGGELFF.

This clone appeared once. The chain is built from TRBV3-1 (or the pseudogene TRBV3-2) and TRBJ2-2; perhaps TRBD2 as D (7 bases). The V gene's germline CDR1 is LGHDT and CDR2 YNNKEL (reference sequence). Trimming took off 4 bases at V and 4 bases at J, with 10 bases between the two ends. The CDR3 extends over 14 amino acids. In nucleotides, the CDR3 is TGTGCCAGCAGCCTAGGGGGGGCCACCGGGGAGCTGTTTTTT. It codes for CASSLGGATGELFF.

This clone appeared once. This chain uses TRBV12-3 or TRBV12-4 with TRBJ1-1; 7 nucleotides agree with TRBD1. This CDR3 is built from 13 residues. Losses at the gene ends were 5 bases for V and 3 bases for J; bases not matched to a gene: 3. In DNA, the CDR3 is TGTGCCAGCAGTGACAGGGTTGACACTGAAGCTTTCTTT. This codes for CASSDRVDTEAFF.

The chain recombines TRBV6-5 with TRBJ1-1; D is undetermined. V shed 7 bases and J shed 1 base, with 7 bases lying between them. In germline, CDR1 is MNHEY, CDR2 SVGAGI. The CDR3 loop spans 12 amino acids. The CDR3 DNA follows: TGTGCCAGCACCACACCGAACACTGAAGCTTTCTTT. Translated: CASTTPNTEAFF.

This clone came up once. This chain links TRBV5-1 with TRBJ2-1; no firm D call. CDR3 length equals 13 residues. The germline CDR1 and CDR2 sequences are SGHRS and YFSETQ. V dropped 4 bases and J dropped 3 bases, with 8 bases sitting between them. The CDR3 DNA sequence: TGCGCCAGCAGCCTGGATAACTACAATGAGCAGTTCTTC. Its protein is CASSLDNYNEQFF.

This clone appeared a single time. The chain links TRBV5-4 to TRBJ2-5, with D maybe TRBD2 (7 bases). V was pared by 4 bases and J by 0 bases, with 19 bases between. The CDR3 totals 17 residues. Germline values: CDR1 SGHNT, CDR2 YYREEE (reference sequence). The CDR3 region is CASSNIFGGRYQETQYF. As DNA, the CDR3 is TGTGCCAGCAGCAATATATTCGGGGGGCGGTACCAAGAGACCCAGTACTTC. The full variable domain, its missing parts supplied by reference TRBV5-4 and TRBJ2-5, is ETGVTQSPTHLIKTRGQQVTLRCSSQSGHNTVSWYQQALGQGPQFIFQYYREEENGRGNFPPRFSGLQFPNYSSELNVNALELDDSALYLCASSNIFGGRYQETQYFGPGTRLLVL.

V gene TRBV4-3 combines with J gene TRBJ2-7, with TRBD2 as a possible D gene (6 bases). The CDR3 runs 14 residues. Germline V gene lookup returns CDR1 LGHNA and CDR2 YSLEER. V lost 3 bases, J lost 3 bases, and 12 bases lay in between. CDR3 DNA sequence: TGCGCCAGCAGCCACCAGCGGGCGAGCTACGAGCAGTACTTC. Its translation: CASSHQRASYEQYF.

The gene calls are TRBV27 and TRBJ2-1; D gene ambiguous. Deletions cut 3 bases from V and 1 base from J, with 4 bases between. This CDR3 is 13 amino acids long. Germline V gene data show CDR1 as MNHEY and CDR2 as SMNVEV (reference sequence). The CDR3 DNA is TGTGCCAGCAGTTTCGGGTCCTACAATGAGCAGTTCTTC. Amino acids: CASSFGSYNEQFF.

The gene calls are TRBV4-3 and TRBJ1-1; D is perhaps TRBD1 (5 bases). The V and J ends lost 3 bases and 4 bases respectively, with 12 bases between them. The CDR3 contains 14 residues. Germline assignment: CDR1 LGHNA and CDR2 YSLEER. The CDR3 coding sequence is TGCGCCAGCAGCCACCTGGAGGGGCGCACTGAAGCTTTCTTT. Protein: CASSHLEGRTEAFF.

The chain couples TRBV14 to TRBJ1-1; D gene unclear. The CDR3 consists of 14 residues. CDR1 and CDR2 (germline): SGHDN, FVKESK. V was shortened by 3 bases and J by 3 bases, with 11 bases between the two germline ends. The CDR3 nucleotides are TGTGCCAGCAGCCAGGCAGTACTATACACTGAAGCTTTCTTT. Translating gives CASSQAVLYTEAFF.

The rearrangement joins TRBV5-4 to TRBJ1-1; no clear D gene. The germline V gene has CDR1 SGHNT and CDR2 YYREEE (reference sequence). The CDR3 has 13 residues. V lost 3 bases to trimming and J lost 7 bases, with 13 bases between them. For the CDR3, the DNA is TGTGCCAGCAGCTACTCCCCAAAAATTGAAGCTTTCTTT. Protein product: CASSYSPKIEAFF.